This T cell receptor (beta chain) stems from a study of blood T cell repertoires in COVID-19. Sequencing used immunoSEQ multiplex PCR; TCRdb keeps in-frame clones, though not all of them. The sample gives 250,000 or so clones, about nine tenths of which show up once; about 2.5% is in the top ten. Between the trimmed V and J ends, which lost 5 bases and 9 bases, there was a span of 11 bases. Germline V gene data show CDR1 as SGHTA and CDR2 as FQGNSA. The CDR3 runs 13 residues. Participants, roughly 18 to 100 years old, spanned fewer than 30 US areas. The sample taken for sequencing was PBMCs or T cells enriched from blood (not recorded which). The clonotype originates from a woman aged 25 to 39 with acute COVID-19. The rearrangement joins TRBV7-2 to TRBJ1-6; TRBD1 is a possible D gene (5 bases). CDR3 in DNA: TGTGCCAGCAGCCCAAGACAGAGTTCACCCCTCCACTTT. Protein product: CASSPRQSSPLHF.